A single sample gave rise to the 10 T cell receptor beta chains below, sequenced in a study of T cells in Graves' hyperthyroidism and ophthalmopathy. It was RNA transcripts that yielded the amplified TCR beta CDR3 regions. First-round RT-PCR of the TCR CDR3 relied on the HTBI primer set. TCRdb redid the calling of the multiplex PCR reads with MiXCR, one entry per CDR3 protein. Counted here are around 660,000 distinct CDR3 sequences, about 45% occurring once; the ten biggest clones make up about 7.2%. The sample taken for sequencing was peripheral blood or thyroid tissue (not recorded which). These receptors were collected from an adult man with Graves' disease, either hyperthyroidism or ophthalmopathy (not recorded which).

This sequence joins TRBV25-1 and TRBJ1-1; tentatively, D is TRBD1 (5 bases). The V end was cut by 6 bases, the J end by 5 bases, with 16 bases between. Germline lookup yields CDR1 MGHDK and CDR2 SYGVNS. The CDR3 has 14 amino acids. CDR3 DNA: TGTGCCAGCAGGGGCCCGGGGCGGGGGACTGAAGCTTTCTTT. This translates into CASRGPGRGTEAFF.

The rearrangement links TRBV28 to TRBJ1-2, with D possibly matching TRBD1 (6 bases). V lost 7 bases to trimming and J lost 8 bases, with 20 bases between them. Looked up from germline, CDR1 is MDHEN and CDR2 is SYDVKM. The CDR3 extends over 14 amino acids. CDR3 sequence reads: CASTLGRGAGGYTF. Here the CDR3 DNA reads TGTGCCAGCACCTTGGGCAGGGGCGCTGGGGGCTACACCTTC.

This clonotype was picked up many times. V is TRBV7-9 and J is TRBJ1-1; no definite D call. The V and J ends lost 2 bases and 11 bases respectively, with 15 bases between them. From germline, CDR1 is SEHNR and CDR2 FQNEAQ (reference sequence). This CDR3 is built from 13 residues. Here the CDR3 DNA reads TGTGCCAGCAGCTTAACCGGGAGCCCGAGGGCTTTCTTT. Residues: CASSLTGSPRAFF.

The genes are TRBV20-1 and TRBJ2-2, with 9 positions matching TRBD1. CDR3 length: 16 amino acids. CDR1 DFQATT and CDR2 SNEGSKA come from the germline V gene (reference sequence). The junction had 9 bases not matched to a gene; V was cut back by 3 bases and J by 4 bases. CDR3 DNA sequence: TGCAGTGCTAGCCTCGCCGGACAGGGGATCACCGGGGAGCTGTTTTTT. Translating gives CSASLAGQGITGELFF.

The V and J genes are TRBV20-1 and TRBJ1-2; 10 bases fit TRBD1. V was pared by 3 bases and J by 5 bases, with 6 bases of the junction left unmatched. Germline CDR1 is DFQATT and CDR2 is SNEGSKA (reference sequence). This CDR3 comprises 14 residues. The CDR3 DNA reads TGCAGTGCTAGTAGGACAGGGGGGCAATATGGCTACACCTTC. This encodes CSASRTGGQYGYTF.

The rearrangement joins TRBV2 to TRBJ2-5, with 7 bases lining up with TRBD1. Germline CDR1 and CDR2: SNHLY and FYNNEI. V lost 4 bases, J lost 2 bases, and 4 bases stayed unmatched. The CDR3 spans 14 residues. The CDR3 spells CASSGDRKQETQYF. The CDR3, as DNA: TGTGCCAGCAGTGGGGACAGAAAGCAAGAGACCCAGTACTTC.

This clonotype was detected ten times or more. The chain has TRBV29-1 and TRBJ1-2; the match to TRBD1 covers 10 bases. Germline V lookup: CDR1 SQVTM, CDR2 ANQGSEA. V lost 8 bases to trimming and J lost 3 bases; unmatched junction nucleotides: 12. There are 15 residues in the CDR3. The CDR3 nucleotides are TGCAGCACCTTCCACGTTGGGACAGGGGACTATGGCTACACCTTC. Its translation: CSTFHVGTGDYGYTF.

The CDR3 spells CASSADRGGRQPQHF. CDR3 sequence (DNA): TGTGCCAGCAGCGCGGACAGGGGGGGACGGCAGCCCCAGCATTTT. The genes are TRBV7-9 and TRBJ1-5, with 10 bases fitting TRBD1. Looked up from germline, CDR1 is SEHNR and CDR2 is FQNEAQ (reference sequence). CDR3 length: 15 amino acids. V dropped 5 bases and J dropped 7; count of bases not matched to a gene: 8.

The chain uses TRBV9 and TRBJ2-5, with D hard to call. This CDR3 has 14 amino acids. Germline V CDR1 and CDR2: SGDLS, YYNGEE. Trimming cost V 3 bases and J 0 bases, with 9 bases left between them. The CDR3: CASSEAAHQETQYF. Written as DNA, the CDR3 is TGTGCCAGCAGCGAGGCGGCTCACCAAGAGACCCAGTACTTC.

V usage is TRBV6-2 or TRBV6-3 and J usage is TRBJ2-7; D is tentatively TRBD1 or TRBD2 (5 bases each). Germline V gene data show CDR1 as MNHEY and CDR2 as SVGEGT. The germline V and J ends were trimmed by 2 bases and 7 bases, with 15 bases remaining between them. The CDR3 totals 14 residues. DNA for the CDR3: TGTGCCAGCAGTTACGGGACCTCGGGAACTGAGCAGTACTTC. Its translation is CASSYGTSGTEQYF.